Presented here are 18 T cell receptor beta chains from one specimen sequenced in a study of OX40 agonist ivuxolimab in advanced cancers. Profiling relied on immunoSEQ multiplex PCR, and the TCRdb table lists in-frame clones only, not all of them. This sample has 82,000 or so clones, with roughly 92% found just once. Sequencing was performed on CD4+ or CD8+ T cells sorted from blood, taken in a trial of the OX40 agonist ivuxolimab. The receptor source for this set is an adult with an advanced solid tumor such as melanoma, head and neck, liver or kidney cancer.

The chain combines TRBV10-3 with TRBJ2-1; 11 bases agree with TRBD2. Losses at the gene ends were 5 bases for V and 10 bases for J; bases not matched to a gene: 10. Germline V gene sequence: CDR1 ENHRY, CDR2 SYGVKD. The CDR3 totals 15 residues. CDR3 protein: CAISPLAGGRSEQFF. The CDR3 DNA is TGTGCCATCAGTCCTCTAGCGGGAGGTCGCAGCGAGCAGTTCTTC.

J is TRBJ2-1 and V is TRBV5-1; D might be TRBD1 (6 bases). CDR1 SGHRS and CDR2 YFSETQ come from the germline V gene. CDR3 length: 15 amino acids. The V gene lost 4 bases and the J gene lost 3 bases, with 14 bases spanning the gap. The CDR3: CASSLQGGYYNEQFF. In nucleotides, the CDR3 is TGCGCCAGCAGCCTGCAAGGGGGATACTACAATGAGCAGTTCTTC.

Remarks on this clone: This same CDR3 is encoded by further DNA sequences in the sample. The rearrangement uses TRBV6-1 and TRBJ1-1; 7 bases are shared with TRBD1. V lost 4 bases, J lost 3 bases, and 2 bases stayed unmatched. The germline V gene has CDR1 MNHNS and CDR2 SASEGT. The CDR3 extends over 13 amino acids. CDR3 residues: CASSVQGDTEAFF. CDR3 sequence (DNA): TGTGCCAGCAGTGTCCAGGGGGACACTGAAGCTTTCTTT.

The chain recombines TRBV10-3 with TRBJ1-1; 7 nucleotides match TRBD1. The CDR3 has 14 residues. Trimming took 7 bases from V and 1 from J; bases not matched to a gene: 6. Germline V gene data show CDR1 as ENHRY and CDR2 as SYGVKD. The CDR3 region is CAITVTGENTEAFF. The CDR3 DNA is TGTGCCATCACGGTCACAGGGGAGAACACTGAAGCTTTCTTT.

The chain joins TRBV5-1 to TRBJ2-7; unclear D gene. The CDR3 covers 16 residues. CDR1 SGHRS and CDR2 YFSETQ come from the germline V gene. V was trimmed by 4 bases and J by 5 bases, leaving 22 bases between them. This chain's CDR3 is CASSLPRQGGVNEQYF. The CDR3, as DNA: TGCGCCAGCAGCCTACCCCGACAAGGTGGGGTAAACGAGCAGTACTTC.

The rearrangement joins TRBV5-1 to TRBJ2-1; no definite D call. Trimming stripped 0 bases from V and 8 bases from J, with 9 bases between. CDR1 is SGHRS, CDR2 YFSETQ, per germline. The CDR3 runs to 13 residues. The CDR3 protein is CASSLAILDEQFF. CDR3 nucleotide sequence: TGCGCCAGCAGCTTGGCCATCCTCGATGAGCAGTTCTTC.

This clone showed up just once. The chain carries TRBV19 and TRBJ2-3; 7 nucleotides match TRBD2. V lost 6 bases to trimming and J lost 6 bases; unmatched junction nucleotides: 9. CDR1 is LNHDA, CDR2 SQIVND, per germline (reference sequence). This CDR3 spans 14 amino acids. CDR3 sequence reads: CASRLGGGADTQYF. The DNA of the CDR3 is TGTGCCAGTAGGTTGGGGGGGGGAGCCGATACGCAGTATTTT.

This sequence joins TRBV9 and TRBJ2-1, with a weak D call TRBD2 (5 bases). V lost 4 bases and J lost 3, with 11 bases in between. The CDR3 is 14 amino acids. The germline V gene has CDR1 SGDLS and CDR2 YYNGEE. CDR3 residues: CASSPTTSYNEQFF. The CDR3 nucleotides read TGTGCCAGCAGCCCAACAACTAGCTACAATGAGCAGTTCTTC.

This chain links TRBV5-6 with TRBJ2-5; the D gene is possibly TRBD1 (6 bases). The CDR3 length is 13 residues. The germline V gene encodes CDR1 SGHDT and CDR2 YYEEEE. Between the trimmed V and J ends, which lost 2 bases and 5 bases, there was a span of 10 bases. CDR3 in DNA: TGTGCCAGCAGCTTTTCAGGGGTCGAGACCCAGTACTTC. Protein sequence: CASSFSGVETQYF. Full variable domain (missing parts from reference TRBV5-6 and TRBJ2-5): DAGVTQSPTHLIKTRGQQVTLRCSPKSGHDTVSWYQQALGQGPQFIFQYYEEEERQRGNFPDRFSGHQFPNYSSELNVNALLLGDSALYLCASSFSGVETQYFGPGTRLLVL.

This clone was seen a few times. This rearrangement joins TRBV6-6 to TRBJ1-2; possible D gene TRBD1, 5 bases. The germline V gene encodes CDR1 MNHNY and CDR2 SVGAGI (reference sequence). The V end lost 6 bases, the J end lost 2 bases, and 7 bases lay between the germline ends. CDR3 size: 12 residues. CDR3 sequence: CASREGNYGYTF. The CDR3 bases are TGTGCCAGCAGAGAGGGGAACTATGGCTACACCTTC.

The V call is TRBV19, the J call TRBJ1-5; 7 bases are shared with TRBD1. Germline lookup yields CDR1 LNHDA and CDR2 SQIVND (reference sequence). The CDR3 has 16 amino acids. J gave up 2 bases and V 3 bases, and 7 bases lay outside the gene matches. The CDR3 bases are TGTGCCAGTAGTATCAGTACAGGGGCGGGCAATCAGCCCCAGCATTTT. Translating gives CASSISTGAGNQPQHF.

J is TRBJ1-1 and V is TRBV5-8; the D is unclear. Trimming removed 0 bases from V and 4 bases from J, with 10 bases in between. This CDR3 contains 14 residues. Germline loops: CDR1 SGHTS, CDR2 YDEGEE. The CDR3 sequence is CASSLGRTATEAFF. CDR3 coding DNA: TGTGCCAGCAGCTTGGGACGGACTGCCACTGAAGCTTTCTTT.

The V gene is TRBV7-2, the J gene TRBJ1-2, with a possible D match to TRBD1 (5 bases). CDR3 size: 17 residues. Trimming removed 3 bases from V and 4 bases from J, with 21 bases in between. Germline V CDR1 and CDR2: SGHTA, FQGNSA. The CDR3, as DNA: TGTGCCAGCAGCTTGGGGGGTAGGGTGGCTGGAACCTATGGCTACACCTTC. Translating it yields CASSLGGRVAGTYGYTF.

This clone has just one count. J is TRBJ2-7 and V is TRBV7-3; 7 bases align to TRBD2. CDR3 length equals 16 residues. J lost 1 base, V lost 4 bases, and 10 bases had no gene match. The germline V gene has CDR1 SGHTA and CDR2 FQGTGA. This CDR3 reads CASSSSLAGESYEQYF. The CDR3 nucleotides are TGTGCCAGCAGCTCGTCTTTGGCGGGGGAGTCCTACGAGCAGTACTTC.

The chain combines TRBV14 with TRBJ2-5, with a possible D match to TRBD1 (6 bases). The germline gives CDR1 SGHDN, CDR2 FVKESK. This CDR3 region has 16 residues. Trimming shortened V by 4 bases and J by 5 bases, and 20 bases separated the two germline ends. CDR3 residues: CASSLQRNRAFETQYF. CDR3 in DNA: TGTGCCAGCAGCCTCCAGAGGAACAGGGCCTTCGAGACCCAGTACTTC.

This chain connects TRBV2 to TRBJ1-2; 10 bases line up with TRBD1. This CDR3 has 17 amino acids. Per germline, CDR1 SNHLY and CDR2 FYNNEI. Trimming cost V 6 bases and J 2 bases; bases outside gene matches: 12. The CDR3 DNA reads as TGTGCCAGCAGCGAACCCGCTAGACAGGGGGCGAACTATGGCTACACCTTC. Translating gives CASSEPARQGANYGYTF.

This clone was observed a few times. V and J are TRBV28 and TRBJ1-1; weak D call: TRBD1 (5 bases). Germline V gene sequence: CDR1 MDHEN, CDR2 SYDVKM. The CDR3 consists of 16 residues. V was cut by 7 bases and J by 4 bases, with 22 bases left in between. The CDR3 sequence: CASTELAGLLTTEAFF. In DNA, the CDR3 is TGTGCCAGCACAGAGTTGGCGGGGCTTTTAACCACTGAAGCTTTCTTT.

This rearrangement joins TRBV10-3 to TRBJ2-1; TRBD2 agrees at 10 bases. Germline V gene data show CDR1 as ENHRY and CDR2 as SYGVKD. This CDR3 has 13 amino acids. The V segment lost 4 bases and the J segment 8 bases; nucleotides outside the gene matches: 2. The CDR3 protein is CAISVLAGDEQFF. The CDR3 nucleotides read TGTGCCATCAGTGTCCTAGCGGGGGATGAGCAGTTCTTC.